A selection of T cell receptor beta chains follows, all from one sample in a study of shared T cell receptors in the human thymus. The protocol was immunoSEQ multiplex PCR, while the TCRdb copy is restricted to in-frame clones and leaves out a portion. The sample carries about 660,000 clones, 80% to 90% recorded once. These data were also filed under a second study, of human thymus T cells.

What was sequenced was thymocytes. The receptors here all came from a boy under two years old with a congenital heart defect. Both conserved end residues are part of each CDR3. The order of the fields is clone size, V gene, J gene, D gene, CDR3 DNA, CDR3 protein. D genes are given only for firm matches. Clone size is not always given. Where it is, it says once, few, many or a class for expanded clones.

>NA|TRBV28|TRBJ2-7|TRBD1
TGTGCCAGCAGCTGCAACCGGGACAGGCGAAACCCCTACGAGCAGTACTTC
CASSCNRDRRNPYEQYF
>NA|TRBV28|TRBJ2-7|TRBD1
TGTGCCAGCAGGGCTGACAGGGGGCGTAAGTACTTC
CASRADRGRKYF
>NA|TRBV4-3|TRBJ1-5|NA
TGCGCCAGCAGCCAGCTCAACTGGTACAATCAGCCCCAGCATTTT
CASSQLNWYNQPQHF
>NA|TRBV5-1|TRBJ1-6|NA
TGCGCCAGCAGCTTGACCATCGACCGGACCGGGGTTAGTCATCTTGTAAGTTCACCCCTCCACTTT
CASSLTIDRTGVSHLVSSPLHF
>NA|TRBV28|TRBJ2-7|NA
TGTGCCAGCAGTTTAACAGGTCTAGACTTTTTTATCTACGAGCAGTACTTC
CASSLTGLDFFIYEQYF
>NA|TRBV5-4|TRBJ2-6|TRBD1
TGTGCCACCTACAGGGACAGCTCTGGGGCCAACGTCCTGACTTTC
CATYRDSSGANVLTF
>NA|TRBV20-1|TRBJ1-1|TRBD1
TGCAGTGCCCCGGACAGGGGACCTTTCTTT
CSAPDRGPFF
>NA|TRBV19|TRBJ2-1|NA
TGTGCCAGCTCGTCCTCGGGAGCGGGTCCCTATGAGCAGTTCTTC
CASSSSGAGPYEQFF
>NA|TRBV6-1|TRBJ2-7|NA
TGTGCCAGCAGTGAGGAGCGCGAGCAGTACTTC
CASSEEREQYF
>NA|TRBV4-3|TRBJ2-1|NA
TGCGCCAGCAGCCAAGTGCCCCCTAGTCGCCGTTACAATGAGCAGTTCTTC
CASSQVPPSRRYNEQFF
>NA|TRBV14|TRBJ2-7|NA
TGTGCCAGCAGCCCCAACCCGCCAACTAAATACTACGAGCAGTACTTC
CASSPNPPTKYYEQYF
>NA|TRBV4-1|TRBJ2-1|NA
TGCGCCAGCAGCCAAGTTATCCTTGCGGGCCCAAATGAGCAGTTCTTC
CASSQVILAGPNEQFF
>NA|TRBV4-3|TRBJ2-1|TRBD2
TGCGCCAGCAGCCAAGATTATCGAGGACTAGATAAGGATGAGCAGTTCTTC
CASSQDYRGLDKDEQFF
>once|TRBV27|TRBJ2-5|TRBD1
TGTGCCAGCAGTTTGAGGGGGCTTGAGACCCAGTACTTC
CASSLRGLETQYF
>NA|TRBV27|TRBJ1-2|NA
TGTGCCAGCAGTCTATTCGCAGGGAAGACGGGACTACATGAACATGGCTACACCTTC
CASSLFAGKTGLHEHGYTF
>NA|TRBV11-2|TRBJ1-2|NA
TGTGCCAGCAGCGTAGACGGTAATGCCTATGGCTACACCTTC
CASSVDGNAYGYTF
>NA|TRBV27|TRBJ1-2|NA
TGTGCCAGCAGGGAGGGAGACGGCTACACCTTC
CASREGDGYTF
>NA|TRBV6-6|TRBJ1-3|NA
TGTGCCAGCAGTTACTCCCACGCGAAAATTGGAAACACCATATATTTT
CASSYSHAKIGNTIYF
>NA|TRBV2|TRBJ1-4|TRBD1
TGTGCCAGCAGGGGACAATGGACAGGGGATGAAAAACTGTTTTTT
CASRGQWTGDEKLFF
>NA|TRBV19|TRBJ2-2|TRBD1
TGTGCCAGTAGCCAACCGACAGGGTTTTCCGGGGAGCTGTTTTTT
CASSQPTGFSGELFF
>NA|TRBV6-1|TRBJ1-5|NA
TGTGCCAGCAGTGAACACCAGGGGCCTTATCAGCCCCAGCATTTT
CASSEHQGPYQPQHF
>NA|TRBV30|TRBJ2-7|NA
TGTGCCTGGAGTGTACTTGGGCAACCCTACGAGCAGTACTTC
CAWSVLGQPYEQYF
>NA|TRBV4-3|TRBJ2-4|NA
TGCGCCAGCAGCCAAGATCCCGGCAGGGGAAACATTCAGTACTTC
CASSQDPGRGNIQYF
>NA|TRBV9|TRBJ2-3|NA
TGTGCCAGCAGCGTAGTGGCCGGGGGGCCCCACACAGATACGCAGTATTTT
CASSVVAGGPHTDTQYF
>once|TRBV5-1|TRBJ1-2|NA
TGCGCCAGCAGCGGGCCTTATAACTATGGCTACACCTTC
CASSGPYNYGYTF
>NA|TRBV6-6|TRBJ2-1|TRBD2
TGTGCCAGCAGTTACAGGGGACTAGCGGGCTACAATGAGCAGTTCTTC
CASSYRGLAGYNEQFF
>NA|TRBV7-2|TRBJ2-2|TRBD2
TGTGCCAGCAGCTCCATGGGACTAGCGCCCGGGGAGCTGTTTTTT
CASSSMGLAPGELFF
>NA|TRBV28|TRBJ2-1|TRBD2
TGTGCCAGCAGTTTTGATCGTGGCGGGAGGTCCTACAATGAGCAGTTCTTC
CASSFDRGGRSYNEQFF
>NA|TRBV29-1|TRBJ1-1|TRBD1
TGCAGCGTCGATATTACAGGGGACACTGAAGCTTTCTTT
CSVDITGDTEAFF
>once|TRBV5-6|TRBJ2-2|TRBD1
TGTGCCAGCAGCCGAGTCCAGGGGGAACGACGCGGGGAGCTGTTTTTT
CASSRVQGERRGELFF
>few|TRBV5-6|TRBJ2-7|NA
TGTGCCAGCAGCCTGAATGGAGAATTTTACGAGCAGTACTTC
CASSLNGEFYEQYF
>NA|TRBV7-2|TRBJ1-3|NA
TGTGCCAGCAGCAGAGCATCTGGAAACACCATATATTTT
CASSRASGNTIYF
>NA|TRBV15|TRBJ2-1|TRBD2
TGTGCCACCAGCAGAAGGGACTACTACAATGAGCAGTTCTTC
CATSRRDYYNEQFF
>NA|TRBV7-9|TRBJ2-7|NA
TGTGCCAGCAGCTTAGCAAAGGGGCCCGACTACGAGCAGTACTTC
CASSLAKGPDYEQYF
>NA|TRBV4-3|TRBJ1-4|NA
TGCGCCAGCAGCCAAGAGTTGGCGGAGGGGAGGGAAAAACTGTTTTTT
CASSQELAEGREKLFF
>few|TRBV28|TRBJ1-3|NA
TGTGCCAGCAGCTCCTACAACACCATATATTTT
CASSSYNTIYF
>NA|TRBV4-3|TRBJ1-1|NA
TGCGCCAGCAGCCAAGAAAACAGCCAAGCTTTCTTT
CASSQENSQAFF
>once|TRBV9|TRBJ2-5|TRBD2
TGTGCCAGCAGCGACGGGACTAGCGGGGGCCTACAAGAGACCCAGTACTTC
CASSDGTSGGLQETQYF
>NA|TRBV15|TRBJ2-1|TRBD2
TGTGCCACCAAACTAGGGACTAGCGGGGGGCCCTACAATGAGCAGTTCTTC
CATKLGTSGGPYNEQFF
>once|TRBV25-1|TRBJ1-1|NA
TGTGCCAGCAGTGAACGGGAGAACACTGAAGCTTTCTTT
CASSERENTEAFF
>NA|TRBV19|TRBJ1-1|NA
TGTGCCAGCCCGGACAGATTCTCGGTGAACGCTTTCTTT
CASPDRFSVNAFF
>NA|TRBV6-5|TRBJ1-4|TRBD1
TGTGCCAGCAGTTACTCGAGAGATACAGGGGAGGAACTGTTTTTT
CASSYSRDTGEELFF
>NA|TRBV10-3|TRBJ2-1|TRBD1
TGTGCCACTCCGGGCCCAACTTCAGGGGGCAATGAGCAGTTCTTC
CATPGPTSGGNEQFF
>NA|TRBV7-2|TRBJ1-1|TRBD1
TGTGCCAGCAGCTTCCAGGGGGGTGAAGCTTTCTTT
CASSFQGGEAFF
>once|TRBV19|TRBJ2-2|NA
TGTGCCACTATAGGGGGGGTGAACACCGGGGAGCTGTTTTTT
CATIGGVNTGELFF
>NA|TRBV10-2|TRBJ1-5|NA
TGCGCCAGCAGTGAGTCAGGTGGGGGGAGAAAAGTCAATCAGCCCCAGCATTTT
CASSESGGGRKVNQPQHF
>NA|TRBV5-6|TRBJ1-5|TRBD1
TGTGCCAGCAGCTCTCGCGGACCAGGGGGCGGCAATCAGCCCCAGCATTTT
CASSSRGPGGGNQPQHF
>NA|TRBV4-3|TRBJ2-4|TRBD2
TGCGCCAGCAGCCAAGATGGGGGGGTGTGGGCCAAAAACATTCAGTACTTC
CASSQDGGVWAKNIQYF
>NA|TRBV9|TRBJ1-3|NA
TGTGCCAGCGGTGGAACGGGGGGAAACACCATATATTTT
CASGGTGGNTIYF
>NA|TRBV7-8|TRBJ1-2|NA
TGTGCCAGCAGCTACAATGCATCCTATGGCTACACCTTC
CASSYNASYGYTF